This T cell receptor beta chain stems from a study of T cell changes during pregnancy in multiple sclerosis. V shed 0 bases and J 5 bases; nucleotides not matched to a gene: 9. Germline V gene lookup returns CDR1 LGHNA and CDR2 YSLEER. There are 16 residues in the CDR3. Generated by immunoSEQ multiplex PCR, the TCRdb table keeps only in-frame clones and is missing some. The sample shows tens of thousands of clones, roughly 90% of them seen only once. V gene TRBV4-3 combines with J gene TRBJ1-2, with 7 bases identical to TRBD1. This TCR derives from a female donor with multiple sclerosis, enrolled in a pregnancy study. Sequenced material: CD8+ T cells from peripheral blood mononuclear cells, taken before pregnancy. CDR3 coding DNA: TGCGCCAGCAGCCAAGATACGGGGGACAGAGCTTATGGCTACACCTTC. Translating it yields CASSQDTGDRAYGYTF.